This T cell receptor (beta chain) was captured in a study of beta chain features in type 1 diabetes. Study results and limitations: Moderate but significant shortening of TCRB CDR3s was recorded in all four CD4+ subsets from Type 1 diabetes patients.

The sequenced template was cDNA made from the entire isolated RNA. The protocol was immunoSEQ multiplex PCR, while the TCRdb copy is restricted to in-frame clones and leaves out a portion. The sample consists of hundreds of thousands of clones, around 15% of them appearing once. This clone has only one observation. Antigen specificity is unknown. Staining for CD45RO/CCR7/CD25/CD127/CD95/CD27 allowed sorting of CD4+ naive, central memory, regulatory and stem cell-like memory cells. Per germline, CDR1 SQVTM and CDR2 ANQGSEA. V was clipped by 5 bases and J by 6 bases, with 16 bases between them. The CDR3 extends over 13 amino acids.

Sequencing was performed on naive CD4+ T cells from blood. V and J are TRBV29-1 and TRBJ1-2; the D gene is possibly TRBD1 (6 bases). This receptor was obtained from a young man with type 1 diabetes. CDR3 sequence: CSVPGVGGDGYTF. The CDR3 nucleotides read TGCAGCGTTCCCGGCGTTGGGGGCGATGGCTACACCTTC.